These T cell receptor beta chains were read from a single sample in a study of cytomegalovirus exposure and HLA in healthy donors. Clones were read by immunoSEQ multiplex PCR, and TCRdb kept only the in-frame ones, dropping some. Of 95,000 to 120,000 clones listed, around 82% are singletons. Specimen: PBMCs. All receptors derive from a woman in her 30s in good health and CMV-seropositive. Each CDR3 is given with its conserved first and last residue. D genes are given only for firm matches. Clone size is not always given. Where it is, it says once, few, many or a class for expanded clones.

j_call	clone_size	d_call	v_call	cdr3_aa	cdr3_nt
TRBJ1-1	.	TRBD1	TRBV10-2	CASSSEAGTENTEAFF	TGCGCCAGCAGTAGCGAGGCTGGGACAGAGAACACTGAAGCTTTCTTT
TRBJ2-7	.	.	TRBV7-6	CASSLSPGYEQYF	TGTGCCAGCAGCTTATCCCCAGGTTATGAGCAGTACTTC
TRBJ1-3	.	.	TRBV10-3	CAISQDFSGNTIYF	TGTGCCATCAGTCAGGACTTCTCTGGAAACACCATATATTTT
TRBJ1-2	.	TRBD1	TRBV7-6	CASSRGTGEGYTF	TGTGCCAGCAGCCGCGGGACAGGCGAAGGCTACACCTTC
TRBJ1-5	.	.	TRBV27	CASSLNQNSNQPQHF	TGTGCCAGCAGTTTAAACCAGAATAGCAATCAGCCCCAGCATTTT
TRBJ1-2	.	.	TRBV11-3	CASSLVGPRSLTF	TGTGCCAGCAGCTTAGTGGGGCCGCGGTCTTTAACCTTC
TRBJ2-2	.	TRBD2	TRBV6-1	CASSVLAGGPKTGELFF	TGTGCCAGCAGTGTTTTAGCGGGAGGGCCAAAGACCGGGGAGCTGTTTTTT
TRBJ1-1	.	TRBD1	TRBV27	CASSPQGATEAFF	TGTGCCAGCAGTCCCCAGGGGGCCACTGAAGCTTTCTTT
TRBJ2-2	.	TRBD1	TRBV18	CASSPGQGPTGEPFF	TGTGCCAGCTCACCCGGACAGGGTCCCACCGGGGAGCCGTTTTTT
TRBJ2-1	.	.	TRBV5-1	CASSYRLGGVDEQFF	TGCGCCAGCAGCTACCGCCTAGGAGGTGTGGATGAGCAGTTCTTC
TRBJ1-2	once	.	TRBV2	CASSVSVDGYTF	TGTGCCAGCAGTGTTTCCGTAGATGGCTACACCTTC
TRBJ1-2	.	.	TRBV19	CASSKQPAATPIYGYTF	TGTGCCAGTAGTAAACAACCTGCCGCGACTCCCATCTATGGCTACACCTTC
TRBJ2-1	.	TRBD2	TRBV11-2	CASSPGPSGRHEQFF	TGTGCCAGCAGCCCTGGGCCTAGCGGGAGACATGAGCAGTTCTTC
TRBJ2-7	few	TRBD2	TRBV19	CASSSPSGTFSYEQYF	TGTGCCAGTAGTTCCCCTAGCGGGACTTTCTCCTACGAGCAGTACTTC
TRBJ2-7	once	.	TRBV5-4	CASSRTTDSYEQYF	TGTGCCAGCAGCCGCACGACAGATTCCTACGAGCAGTACTTC
TRBJ2-2	.	.	TRBV4-2	CASSHAGTNTGELFF	TGTGCCAGCAGCCATGCCGGGACAAACACCGGGGAGCTGTTTTTT
TRBJ2-7	.	TRBD2	TRBV27	CASSLVAGGSYEQYF	TGTGCCAGCAGTTTGGTGGCGGGAGGGTCCTACGAGCAGTACTTC
TRBJ2-5	.	TRBD2	TRBV9	CASSVKAGVSRETQYF	TGTGCCAGCAGCGTAAAGGCGGGAGTGTCTCGGGAGACCCAGTACTTC
TRBJ1-1	few	.	TRBV6-5	CASSSLGGKGTEAFF	TGTGCCAGCAGTTCTTTGGGGGGTAAGGGCACTGAAGCTTTCTTT
TRBJ1-2	.	TRBD1	TRBV6-6	CASKRTGLMGGYTF	TGTGCCAGCAAGAGGACAGGGTTAATGGGTGGCTACACCTTC
TRBJ1-2	.	.	TRBV19	CASSGQVSYGYTF	TGTGCCAGTAGTGGCCAGGTGTCCTATGGCTACACCTTC
TRBJ1-1	once	.	TRBV30	CAWRRITGRSNTEAFF	TGTGCCTGGAGAAGAATAACAGGGAGATCGAACACTGAAGCTTTCTTT
TRBJ2-1	.	TRBD2	TRBV30	CAWSVRGRAYEQFF	TGTGCCTGGAGTGTAAGAGGGAGGGCCTATGAGCAGTTCTTC
TRBJ1-1	.	.	TRBV5-6	CASSSRVSSFRGNTEAFF	TGTGCCAGCAGCTCCCGGGTCAGTAGTTTTAGGGGGAACACTGAAGCTTTCTTT
TRBJ1-3	.	.	TRBV11-2	CASSLRGGGPGNTIYF	TGTGCCAGCAGCTTAAGAGGGGGGGGCCCTGGAAACACCATATATTTT
TRBJ2-3	.	.	TRBV5-1	CASSSTTSTDTQYF	TGCGCCAGCAGTTCGACGACAAGCACAGATACGCAGTATTTT
TRBJ2-5	.	TRBD2	TRBV11-3	CASSKPGLAGWSQYF	TGTGCCAGCAGCAAACCGGGACTAGCGGGCTGGTCCCAGTACTTC
TRBJ2-2	.	TRBD2	TRBV7-2	CASSLLAVGELFF	TGTGCCAGCAGCTTACTAGCGGTCGGGGAGCTGTTTTTT
TRBJ2-7	.	TRBD1	TRBV27	CASKIGQGGGYEQYF	TGTGCCAGCAAGATAGGACAGGGTGGTGGCTACGAGCAGTACTTC
TRBJ1-1	.	.	TRBV7-3	CASSLNTGGTEAFF	TGTGCCAGCAGCTTAAATACAGGAGGGACTGAAGCTTTCTTT
TRBJ2-7	few	.	TRBV12-5	CASGWGDASYEQYF	TGTGCTAGTGGTTGGGGGGACGCGTCCTACGAGCAGTACTTC
TRBJ2-5	.	.	TRBV25-1	CASSHGGAQETQYF	TGTGCCAGCAGTCATGGAGGGGCCCAAGAGACCCAGTACTTC
TRBJ1-4	.	.	TRBV13	CASSLGAGDLGEKLFF	TGTGCCAGCAGCTTAGGGGCAGGTGATTTGGGTGAAAAACTGTTTTTT
TRBJ1-1	.	TRBD1	TRBV9	CASSADRGNFRTEAFF	TGTGCCAGCAGCGCGGACAGGGGGAATTTTCGTACTGAAGCTTTCTTT
TRBJ1-1	.	.	TRBV21-1	CASSKGEEQGAQDTEAFF	TGTGCCAGCAGCAAAGGAGAGGAACAGGGAGCTCAGGACACTGAAGCTTTCTTT
TRBJ2-2	.	TRBD1	TRBV19	CASSRGQGATGELFF	TGTGCCAGTAGTAGGGGACAGGGGGCAACCGGGGAGCTGTTTTTT
TRBJ1-5	once	.	TRBV19	CASSKRQVGDQPQHF	TGTGCCAGTAGTAAGCGACAGGTGGGCGATCAGCCCCAGCATTTT
TRBJ2-4	few	.	TRBV6-1	CASSVTGLEFLAKNIQYF	TGTGCCAGCAGTGTAACGGGACTGGAGTTCTTAGCCAAAAACATTCAGTACTTC
TRBJ1-2	.	.	TRBV5-1	CASSLDYQGNGYTF	TGCGCCAGCAGCTTGGACTATCAGGGGAATGGCTACACCTTC
TRBJ1-1	.	.	TRBV4-1	CASSQFGGTNMNTEAFF	TGCGCCAGCAGCCAATTTGGGGGGACGAACATGAACACTGAAGCTTTCTTT
TRBJ1-1	.	.	TRBV7-9	CASSSRDMNTEAFF	TGTGCCAGCAGCTCAAGGGACATGAACACTGAAGCTTTCTTT
TRBJ1-1	.	.	TRBV9	CASSPPGGENTEAFF	TGTGCCAGCAGCCCACCTGGGGGGGAGAACACTGAAGCTTTCTTT
TRBJ2-7	.	.	TRBV5-1	CASSLEAGRGYEQYF	TGCGCCAGCAGCTTGGAGGCCGGCCGGGGCTACGAGCAGTACTTC
TRBJ1-3	.	.	TRBV7-9	CASSSTESGNTIYF	TGTGCCAGCAGCTCCACTGAATCGGGAAACACCATATATTTT